This TCR beta chain was identified during a study of blood T cell repertoires in COVID-19. Study in general: Italy, Spain and the United States were the sources of the convalescent and acute COVID-19 samples. In each case, the material was cDNA or gDNA derived from T cells, B-cell-depleted T cells, or PBMCs.

Patients of the Seattle cohort, enrolled during active infection, were followed longitudinally. This clone has just one count. As processed by the authors: Researchers report that nucleated cell counts were estimated from reference gene primer amplification. The table came from immunoSEQ multiplex PCR; TCRdb's copy has only in-frame clones and leaves some out. The DNA was the basis for D and trimming; V, J and clone size are from that table. The sample yields roughly 190,000 clones, roughly 92% seen once. This CDR3 has 19 amino acids. The ends lost 2 bases at V and 7 bases at J; junction bases unmatched: 14. Per the germline V gene, CDR1 is SEHNR and CDR2 is FQNEAQ (reference sequence).

Sequenced: peripheral blood. This TCR was recovered from a man younger than 45 with COVID-19, enrolled during active disease. The V call is TRBV7-9, the J call TRBJ1-6; TRBD1 aligns across 10 bases. The CDR3 sequence is CASSLSGQGGTSSNSPLHF. The CDR3, as DNA: TGTGCCAGCAGCTTATCAGGACAGGGGGGAACCTCCTCAAATTCACCCCTCCACTTT.